Described below is a single T cell receptor beta chain sequence and its context. This clonotype was picked up many times. Its antigen is still unknown. No much larger clone is present one base from it, and per-base qualities are unavailable. The time point label here, explained by the study, means: persistent/refractory GD, antithyroid drugs over 5 years with positive TRAb. For both TCR sequencing and RNA sequencing, RNA was extracted from PBMCs using TRIzol. Graves' disease was diagnosed according to American Thyroid Association guidelines. Recruitment of patients was carried out at an endocrinology department in Xi'an, China. From each patient, around 8.3 milliliters of peripheral blood was collected into an EDTA anticoagulant tube. PBMCs were isolated by Ficoll Paque Plus density gradient separation without further T cell sorting. An Agilent 2100 Bioanalyzer and agarose gel were used to assess RNA quality, and a NanoDrop 2000 was used to measure RNA concentration.

This record comes from a study of regulatory T cells in long-lasting Graves disease (dated by TCRdb to the early 2020s). About the investigation overall: Persistent Graves' disease was defined as persistently positive TSH receptor autoantibodies together with antithyroid drug treatment for over 5 years. The study was registered as a clinical trial and conducted in China. On average, persistent Graves' disease patients in the clinical cohort had been on antithyroid drugs for about 10.3 years. A total of around 35 samples were covered by TCR sequencing, comprising about 13 persistent and about 20 newly diagnosed Graves' disease patients. Patients with persistent Graves' disease were compared with patients with newly diagnosed Graves' disease using TCR sequencing and RNA sequencing of peripheral blood.

What the work shows at the level of the full study, not this receptor alone: Sequencing and analysis were limited to the TCR beta chain. Lower TCR Shannon entropy and fewer highly expanded clones were observed in persistent Graves' disease patients than in newly diagnosed patients, which suggested clonal expansion. Persistent patients shared more public clonotypes among themselves (around 3,000) than newly diagnosed patients did (about 900). Only peripheral blood was studied, because thyroid tissue, the primary lesion, was inaccessible. TRBV28, TRBJ1-2 and TRBJ2-5 were preferentially used in persistent disease, while TRBV20-1 and TRBJ2-1 were favored in newly diagnosed disease. The authors noted that the small sample size was a limitation that may lower accuracy.

Trimming costs V 3 bases and J 5 bases, and their ends lie 10 bases apart. Measured from the cysteine to the phenylalanine, the CDR3 is 13 residues long. Only the CDR3 DNA stays, 39 bases, in frame from base 1. Library preparation employed multiplex PCR. Sequencing was carried out with an Illumina HiSeq 4000. TCR beta libraries were built with iRepertoire HTBI primers and Arm-PCR amplification of CDR3 regions. PCR products were gel purified before sequencing. The source study handled its data this way. Gene usage analysis of CDR3 amino acid clonotypes relied on the roughly 60 TRBV and 14 TRBJ segments identified across samples. COPE and FqMerger were used to merge the filtered high-quality paired reads into contigs. BLAST was used to align contigs to the IMGT TRBV, TRBD and TRBJ reference genes, and CDR3 was defined following IMGT. Any clonotype with a frequency above 0.1% was classified as a highly expanded clone. Shannon entropy was used to measure repertoire diversity, and the Gini coefficient was used to measure V-J evenness. A clonotype found in more than one individual was treated as public. TCRdb reanalyzed the raw reads on its own, using fastp at Q25 for trimming and MiXCR for clone calling, and kept in-frame beta chains. Rows matching on CDR3 protein sequence are summarized as one entry with the most common DNA and genes. The V and J calls, along with clone size, are taken from TCRdb and not from the paper's own processing. This sample gives around 400,000 distinct CDR3 sequences in total; roughly a quarter of them show up just once. About a quarter of the sample lies in the top ten.

The receptor comes from a female donor with Graves disease. The sample consisted of peripheral blood mononuclear cells (PBMCs), taken when the disease was refractory, from a patient treated with antithyroid drugs. The sequence links TRBV12-3 or TRBV12-4 to TRBJ1-1; possibly the D gene is TRBD1, per 5 matching bases. Here the CDR3 is given as CASSLAEGTEAFF. The DNA reads TGTGCCAGCAGTTTGGCCGAGGGGACTGAAGCTTTCTTT.